The 15 T cell receptor beta chains below were found in one sample sequenced in a study of cytomegalovirus exposure and HLA in healthy donors. PCR amplification relied on 60 Vbeta primers (plus 13 Jbeta primers). Produced via immunoSEQ multiplex PCR; TCRdb's table is partial and in-frame only. Here the sample spans approximately 150,000 clones, 83% being singletons. Sequenced: PBMCs. These receptors came from a man in his fifties or sixties in good health and CMV-seropositive.

This chain joins TRBV6-5 and TRBJ1-4, with TRBD1 as a possible D gene (5 bases). V lost 2 bases and J 2 bases, leaving 6 bases between the germline ends. The germline gives CDR1 MNHEY, CDR2 SVGAGI. The length of the CDR3 is 14 residues. CDR3 sequence reads: CASSYGATNEKLFF. CDR3 coding DNA: TGTGCCAGCAGTTACGGGGCTACTAATGAAAAACTGTTTTTT.

This chain uses TRBV5-4 with TRBJ2-7; 7 positions agree with TRBD2. The J segment lost 2 bases and the V segment lost 4 bases, leaving 15 bases of the junction unmatched. CDR3 length: 17 amino acids. Looked up from germline, CDR1 is SGHNT and CDR2 is YYREEE (reference sequence). Here the CDR3 reads CASSGKTSLSKAYEQYF. Here the CDR3 DNA reads TGTGCCAGCAGCGGTAAGACTAGCCTATCAAAGGCCTACGAGCAGTACTTC.

The chain uses TRBV5-5 and TRBJ2-3, with 14 bases that match TRBD2. V lost 0 bases and J lost 1; bases outside the gene matches: 4. The CDR3 has 18 residues. Germline values: CDR1 SGHKS, CDR2 YYEKEE (reference sequence). CDR3 residues: CASSLVGTSGGRTDTQYF. The CDR3 DNA reads as TGTGCCAGCAGCTTGGTTGGGACTAGCGGGGGCCGCACAGATACGCAGTATTTT.

This chain joins TRBV25-1 and TRBJ2-2; possibly TRBD1 for D (7 bases). Germline CDR1 and CDR2: MGHDK and SYGVNS. Trimming took off 4 bases at V and 7 bases at J, with 13 bases between the two ends. The CDR3 covers 14 residues. The CDR3 DNA follows: TGTGCCAGCAGTGCAGGGGGGAAAATCGGGGAGCTGTTTTTT. This sequence encodes CASSAGGKIGELFF.

The sample holds a few counts of this clone. This rearrangement joins TRBV9 to TRBJ2-2; D gene uncertain. Germline values: CDR1 SGDLS, CDR2 YYNGEE. The V gene lost 5 bases and the J gene lost 4 bases, with 6 bases spanning the gap. This CDR3 region has 12 residues. The CDR3 loop is CASSIVTGELFF. The CDR3 DNA follows: TGTGCCAGCAGTATCGTCACCGGGGAGCTGTTTTTT.

V gene TRBV7-7 combines with J gene TRBJ2-2; D gene uncertain. Looked up from germline, CDR1 is SSHAT and CDR2 is FNYEAQ (reference sequence). The CDR3 covers 12 residues. Trimming removed 4 bases at V and 6 bases at J, with 6 bases between. CDR3 region: CASSSQSGELFF. For the CDR3, the DNA is TGTGCCAGCAGCTCCCAGTCCGGGGAGCTGTTTTTT.

This rearrangement joins TRBV14 to TRBJ1-4; no definite D call. This CDR3 comprises 16 residues. V dropped 1 base and J dropped 0 bases, with 9 bases sitting between them. Germline CDR1 is SGHDN and CDR2 is FVKESK. The CDR3 DNA sequence: TGTGCCAGCAGCCAAGCCTCCTACTCAACTAATGAAAAACTGTTTTTT. Translation: CASSQASYSTNEKLFF.

The chain carries TRBV5-8 and TRBJ1-1; 12 nucleotides align to TRBD1. Looked up from germline, CDR1 is SGHTS and CDR2 is YDEGEE. This CDR3 has 16 amino acids. V shed 0 bases, J shed 7 bases, and the junction held 7 bases outside the gene matches. The CDR3, as DNA: TGTGCCAGCAGCTTGGGGGGACAGGGGGCCATCAATGAAGCTTTCTTT. This encodes CASSLGGQGAINEAFF.

The V and J genes are TRBV30 and TRBJ2-1; the D gene is possibly TRBD2 (6 bases). Germline lookup yields CDR1 GTSNPN and CDR2 SVGIG (reference sequence). This CDR3 has 13 amino acids. Trimming stripped 3 bases from V and 5 bases from J, with 11 bases between. The CDR3 nucleotides are TGTGCCTGGAGCGGGAGCGCGAACAATGAGCAGTTCTTC. The encoded protein is CAWSGSANNEQFF.

V usage is TRBV7-2 and J usage is TRBJ2-1, with 8 bases that match TRBD2. Per germline, CDR1 SGHTA and CDR2 FQGNSA. The CDR3 totals 18 residues. Germline trimming cut 2 bases from V and 4 bases from J; bases unmatched to any gene: 13. CDR3 in amino acids: CASSLRVVRGGLYNEQFF. CDR3 nucleotides: TGTGCCAGCAGCTTAAGAGTCGTCCGGGGGGGGTTGTACAATGAGCAGTTCTTC.

A few counts support this clone. This CDR3 is CASSLLRTGSFGTDTQYF. CDR3 nucleotides: TGTGCCAGCAGTTTACTTAGGACAGGGTCGTTTGGCACAGATACGCAGTATTTT. The chain combines TRBV27 with TRBJ2-3, with TRBD1 matching 8 bases. The V and J ends lost 2 bases and 1 base, in that order; junction bases with no gene match: 11. The CDR3 is made up of 18 amino acids. Germline V gives CDR1 MNHEY, CDR2 SMNVEV (reference sequence).

V gene TRBV4-2 combines with J gene TRBJ1-1; TRBD1 is a possible D gene (5 bases). Germline CDR1 reads LGHNA; CDR2 reads YNFKEQ. This CDR3 comprises 16 residues. Trimming removed 2 bases from V and 3 bases from J, with 16 bases in between. In nucleotides, the CDR3 is TGTGCCAGCAGCCAAACCCTCCAGGACACCTACACTGAAGCTTTCTTT. Translation gives CASSQTLQDTYTEAFF.

The J gene is TRBJ2-1, the V gene TRBV5-6; D might be TRBD1 (6 bases). The CDR3 spans 15 residues. The germline gives CDR1 SGHDT, CDR2 YYEEEE. Trimming removed 2 bases at V and 0 bases at J, with 9 bases between. DNA of the CDR3: TGTGCCAGCAGCTTAGGGACAAACTCCTACAATGAGCAGTTCTTC. Protein: CASSLGTNSYNEQFF.

The chain recombines TRBV11-2 with TRBJ2-2; possible D gene TRBD2, 6 bases. Trimming shortened V by 5 bases and J by 2 bases, and 18 bases separated the two germline ends. The germline CDR1 and CDR2 sequences are SGHAT and FQNNGV. CDR3 size: 17 residues. CDR3 nucleotides: TGTGCCAGCAGCCCGAAGACTGGACTATACAACACCGGGGAGCTGTTTTTT. This codes for CASSPKTGLYNTGELFF.

The CDR3 DNA follows: TGCAGCGCCACAAGGGGTGGGGAGACCCAGTACTTC. Its protein is CSATRGGETQYF. This chain joins TRBV29-1 and TRBJ2-5; D may be TRBD1 (5 bases). Trimming cost V 7 bases and J 5 bases, with 14 bases left between them. The CDR3 runs 12 residues. Germline assignment: CDR1 SQVTM and CDR2 ANQGSEA.